The next 10 T cell receptor beta chains were all read from a single sample in a study of blood T cell repertoires in COVID-19. Clones were read by immunoSEQ multiplex PCR, and TCRdb kept only the in-frame ones, dropping some. Counted here are 100,000 or so clones, 80% to 90% occurring once; the ten biggest clones make up roughly 9.4%. Sequencing was performed on peripheral blood. These receptors were taken from a woman between 65 and 79 years old with acute or convalescent COVID-19.

This chain uses TRBV19 with TRBJ2-3; D is unresolved. The CDR3 length is 15 residues. Germline CDR1 reads LNHDA; CDR2 reads SQIVND (reference sequence). Between the trimmed V and J ends, which lost 6 bases and 0 bases, there was a span of 13 bases. The CDR3 is CASSPWAESTDTQYF. The CDR3 nucleotides are TGTGCCAGTAGCCCATGGGCAGAAAGCACAGATACGCAGTATTTT.

This sequence joins TRBV3-1 (or the pseudogene TRBV3-2) and TRBJ1-1; D perhaps matches TRBD1 (6 bases). V lost 4 bases to trimming and J lost 0 bases, with 15 bases between them. The CDR3 length is 16 residues. Per the germline V gene, CDR1 is LGHDT and CDR2 is YNNKEL (reference sequence). The CDR3: CASSLRGGRLNTEAFF. In DNA form, the CDR3 reads TGTGCCAGCAGCCTTCGCGGGGGGCGCCTGAACACTGAAGCTTTCTTT.

This chain joins TRBV19 and TRBJ1-5, with D possibly being TRBD1 (5 bases). The V end was cut by 2 bases, the J end by 2 bases, with 13 bases between. Per germline, CDR1 LNHDA and CDR2 SQIVND (reference sequence). The CDR3 totals 16 residues. The CDR3 DNA sequence: TGTGCCAGTAGTATAAAAGTGGGCAGGGGCAATCAGCCCCAGCATTTT. Protein product: CASSIKVGRGNQPQHF.

The rearrangement links TRBV28 to TRBJ2-1; the match to TRBD2 covers 14 bases. CDR3 size: 16 residues. Trimming removed 10 bases from V and 10 bases from J; junction bases left unmatched: 15. Germline-derived CDR1 and CDR2 are MDHEN and SYDVKM. The CDR3 DNA is TGTGCCACCGAATCACAGGGACTAGCGGGAGTAGGCGAGCAGTTCTTC. It specifies CATESQGLAGVGEQFF.

The genes are TRBV6-2 or TRBV6-3 and TRBJ1-2, with unresolved D. CDR3 size: 13 residues. Germline-derived CDR1 and CDR2 are MNHEY and SVGEGT. The V and J ends lost 5 bases and 1 base respectively, with 8 bases between them. The CDR3 nucleotides read TGTGCCAGCAGTGGGAGGAGTAACTATGGCTACACCTTC. It codes for CASSGRSNYGYTF.

This chain uses TRBV6-5 with TRBJ2-1; tentatively, D is TRBD2 (7 bases). The CDR3 consists of 15 residues. Germline V lookup: CDR1 MNHEY, CDR2 SVGAGI. V was clipped by 5 bases and J by 6 bases, with 17 bases between them. The CDR3 region is CASSPGGGAANEQFF. The CDR3 coding sequence is TGTGCCAGCAGTCCCGGAGGGGGGGCCGCCAATGAGCAGTTCTTC.

The chain employs TRBV3-1 (or the pseudogene TRBV3-2) and TRBJ1-1, with D possibly being TRBD1 (5 bases). The CDR3 runs to 13 residues. V was shortened by 5 bases and J by 4 bases, with 11 bases between the two germline ends. Germline V gene data show CDR1 as LGHDT and CDR2 as YNNKEL (reference sequence). CDR3 amino acids: CASSNVRGTEAFF. CDR3 in DNA: TGTGCCAGCAGCAACGTAAGGGGCACTGAAGCTTTCTTT.

The CDR3 nucleotides are TGTGCCAGCAGCCAGGACAGAACCTACGAGCAGTACTTC. Its protein product is CASSQDRTYEQYF. The gene calls are TRBV5-5 and TRBJ2-7; perhaps TRBD1 as D (6 bases). Germline V lookup: CDR1 SGHKS, CDR2 YYEKEE (reference sequence). V was cut by 4 bases and J by 2 bases, with 10 bases left in between. The CDR3 covers 13 residues.

V gene TRBV7-8 combines with J gene TRBJ1-2; 10 nucleotides agree with TRBD1. Per germline, CDR1 SGHVS and CDR2 FQNEAQ. The CDR3 consists of 14 residues. The J segment lost 7 bases and the V segment lost 5 bases, leaving 7 bases of the junction unmatched. CDR3 protein: CASSPGTGVGGYTF. CDR3 bases: TGTGCCAGCAGCCCAGGGACAGGGGTGGGTGGCTACACCTTC.

The table lists this clone with a few counts. The chain carries TRBV29-1 and TRBJ2-2; TRBD2 matches at 9 bases. Unmatched junction bases numbered 7, after V lost 5 bases and J lost 0 bases. Germline CDR1 and CDR2: SQVTM and ANQGSEA. CDR3 length equals 16 residues. Written as DNA, the CDR3 is TGCAGCGTTCGAAGCGGGAGGCGAGCGAACACCGGGGAGCTGTTTTTT. Translating it yields CSVRSGRRANTGELFF.